This TCR beta chain was documented in a study of blood T cell repertoires in COVID-19. As for the study in general: In each case, the material was cDNA or gDNA derived from T cells, B-cell-depleted T cells, or PBMCs.

The V end lost 0 bases, the J end lost 7 bases, and 14 bases lay between the germline ends. Germline loops: CDR1 SGDLS, CDR2 YYNGEE. The CDR3 loop spans 15 amino acids. Repertoires were generated with immunoSEQ multiplex PCR, while TCRdb's copy carries only in-frame clones and drops some. Here the sample spans 55,000 to 65,000 clones, approximately 86% being singletons. The rearrangement joins TRBV9 to TRBJ1-5, with D perhaps TRBD1 (6 bases). The TCR was taken from a man in his sixties with acute or convalescent COVID-19. The source material was peripheral blood. The CDR3 spells CASSVGAGAGQPQHF. DNA of the CDR3: TGTGCCAGCAGCGTAGGGGCGGGGGCTGGACAGCCCCAGCATTTT.